The T cell receptor beta chain described here comes from a study of identical twins. The study's findings and limits: Within cord blood, abundant beta clonotypes carried fewer insertions, but memory repertoires showed no such trend. Alpha sequences that were out-of-frame and twin-shared showed an excess of low generation probability.

TCRdb itself ran the 5' RACE reads through MiXCR, one entry per CDR3 protein. The sample lists about 470,000 distinct CDR3 sequences, approximately 24% occurring once. On this clonotype itself: Its antigen is as yet unknown.

Germline CDR1 and CDR2: DFQATT and SNEGSKA (reference sequence). V lost 4 bases to trimming and J lost 4 bases; unmatched junction nucleotides: 2. The CDR3 runs 13 residues. Every one of the donors was a healthy Caucasian. This same sample was also part of a study on T cells expressing NK-cell markers. From that study: Seropositivity for HCMV was found in most of the eight sequenced donors, with one seronegative.

The genes are TRBV20-1 and TRBJ2-2; 8 bases line up with TRBD1. Sequenced material: CD4+ T cells sorted from blood. The TCR was taken from a woman aged 18 to 35 in good health. The CDR3 DNA reads TGCAGTGCTACCGGGACAGGCACCGGGGAGCTGTTTTTT. Residues: CSATGTGTGELFF.